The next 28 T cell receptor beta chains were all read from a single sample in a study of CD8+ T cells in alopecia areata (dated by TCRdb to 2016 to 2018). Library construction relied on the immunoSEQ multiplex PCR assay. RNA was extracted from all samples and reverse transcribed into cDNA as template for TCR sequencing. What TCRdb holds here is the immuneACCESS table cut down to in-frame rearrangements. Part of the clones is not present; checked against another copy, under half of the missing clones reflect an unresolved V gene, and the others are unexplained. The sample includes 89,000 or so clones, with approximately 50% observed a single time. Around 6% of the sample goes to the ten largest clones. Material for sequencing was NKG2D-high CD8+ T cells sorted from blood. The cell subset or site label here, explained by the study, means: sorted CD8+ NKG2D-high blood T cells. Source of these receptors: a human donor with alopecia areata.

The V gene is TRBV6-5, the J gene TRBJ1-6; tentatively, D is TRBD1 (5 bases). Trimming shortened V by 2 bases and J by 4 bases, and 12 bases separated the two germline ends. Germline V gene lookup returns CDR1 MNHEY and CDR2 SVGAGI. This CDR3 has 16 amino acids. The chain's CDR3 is CASSYGGHSYNSPLHF. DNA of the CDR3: TGTGCCAGCAGTTACGGAGGACACTCATATAATTCACCCCTCCACTTT.

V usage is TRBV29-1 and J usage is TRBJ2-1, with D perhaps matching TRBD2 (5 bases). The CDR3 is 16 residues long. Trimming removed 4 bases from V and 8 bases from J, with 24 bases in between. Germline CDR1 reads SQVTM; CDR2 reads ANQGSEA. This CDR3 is CSVVGAAEFVVDEQFF. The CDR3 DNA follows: TGCAGCGTTGTTGGAGCAGCGGAGTTTGTGGTGGATGAGCAGTTCTTC.

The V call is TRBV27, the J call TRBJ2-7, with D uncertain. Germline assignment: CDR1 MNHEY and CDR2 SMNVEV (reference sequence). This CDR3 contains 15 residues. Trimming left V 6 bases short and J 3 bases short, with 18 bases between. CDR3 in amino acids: CASRPRPGGDYEQYF. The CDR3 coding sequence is TGTGCCAGCAGACCACGACCCGGTGGGGACTACGAGCAGTACTTC.

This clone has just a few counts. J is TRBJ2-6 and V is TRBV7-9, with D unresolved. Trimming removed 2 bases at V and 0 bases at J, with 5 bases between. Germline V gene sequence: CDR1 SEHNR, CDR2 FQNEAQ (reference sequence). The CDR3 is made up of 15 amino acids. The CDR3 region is CASSLIGSGANVLTF. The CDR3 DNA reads TGTGCCAGCAGCTTAATTGGCTCTGGGGCCAACGTCCTGACTTTC.

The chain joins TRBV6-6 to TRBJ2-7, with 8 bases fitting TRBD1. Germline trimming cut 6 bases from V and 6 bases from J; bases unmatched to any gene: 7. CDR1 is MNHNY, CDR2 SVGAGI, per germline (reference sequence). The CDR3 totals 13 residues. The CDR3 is CASRDRVSPEQYF. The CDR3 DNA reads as TGTGCCAGCAGGGACAGGGTGAGTCCCGAGCAGTACTTC.

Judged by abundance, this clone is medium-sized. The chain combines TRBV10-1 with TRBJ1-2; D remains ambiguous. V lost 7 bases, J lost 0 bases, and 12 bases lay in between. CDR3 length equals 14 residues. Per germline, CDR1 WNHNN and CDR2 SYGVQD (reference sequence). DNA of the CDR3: TGCGCCAGCATGCAGTCTCCAGCTAACTATGGCTACACCTTC. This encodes CASMQSPANYGYTF.

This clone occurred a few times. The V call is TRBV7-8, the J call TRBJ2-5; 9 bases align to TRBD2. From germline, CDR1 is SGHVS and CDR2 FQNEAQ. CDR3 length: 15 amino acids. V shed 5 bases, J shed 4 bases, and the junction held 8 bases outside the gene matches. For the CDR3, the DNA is TGTGCCAGCAGCCCGGGGGGACTAGCACGAGAGACCCAGTACTTC. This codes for CASSPGGLARETQYF.

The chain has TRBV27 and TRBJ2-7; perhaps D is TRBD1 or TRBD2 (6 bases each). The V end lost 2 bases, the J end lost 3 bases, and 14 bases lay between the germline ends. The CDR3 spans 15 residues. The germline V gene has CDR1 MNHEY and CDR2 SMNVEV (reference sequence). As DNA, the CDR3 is TGTGCCAGCAGTTTACGGGGGCCGACCCTCTACGAGCAGTACTTC. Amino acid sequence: CASSLRGPTLYEQYF.

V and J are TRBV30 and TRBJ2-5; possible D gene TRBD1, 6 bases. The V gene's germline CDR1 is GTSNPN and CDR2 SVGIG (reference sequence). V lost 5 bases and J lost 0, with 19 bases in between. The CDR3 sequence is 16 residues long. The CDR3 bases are TGTGCCTGGTGGCCTACAGGGAACCTAAACCAAGAGACCCAGTACTTC. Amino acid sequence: CAWWPTGNLNQETQYF.

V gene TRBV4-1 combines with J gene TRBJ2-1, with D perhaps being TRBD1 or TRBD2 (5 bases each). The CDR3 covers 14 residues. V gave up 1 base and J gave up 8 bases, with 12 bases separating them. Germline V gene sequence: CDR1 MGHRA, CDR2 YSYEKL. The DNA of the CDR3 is TGCGCCAGCAGCCAAGCCCCAGGGAGCCATGAGCAGTTCTTC. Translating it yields CASSQAPGSHEQFF.

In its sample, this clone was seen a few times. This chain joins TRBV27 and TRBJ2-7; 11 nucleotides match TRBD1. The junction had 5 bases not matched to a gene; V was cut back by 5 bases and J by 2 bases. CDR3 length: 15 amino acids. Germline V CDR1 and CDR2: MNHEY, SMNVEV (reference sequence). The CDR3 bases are TGTGCCAGCAGTCATGGGACAGGGGGGGCCTACGAGCAGTACTTC. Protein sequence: CASSHGTGGAYEQYF.

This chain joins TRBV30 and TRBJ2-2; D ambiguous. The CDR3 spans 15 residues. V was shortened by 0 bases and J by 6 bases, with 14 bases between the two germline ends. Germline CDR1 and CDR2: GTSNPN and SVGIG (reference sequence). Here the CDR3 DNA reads TGTGCCTGGAGTGTATTAAGCCACTCGTCCGGGGAGCTGTTTTTT. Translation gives CAWSVLSHSSGELFF.

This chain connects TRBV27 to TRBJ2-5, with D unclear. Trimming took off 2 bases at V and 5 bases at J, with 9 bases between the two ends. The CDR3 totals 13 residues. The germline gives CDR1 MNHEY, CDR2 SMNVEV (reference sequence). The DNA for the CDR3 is TGTGCCAGCAGTTTAAGGTCCGGCGAGACCCAGTACTTC. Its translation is CASSLRSGETQYF.

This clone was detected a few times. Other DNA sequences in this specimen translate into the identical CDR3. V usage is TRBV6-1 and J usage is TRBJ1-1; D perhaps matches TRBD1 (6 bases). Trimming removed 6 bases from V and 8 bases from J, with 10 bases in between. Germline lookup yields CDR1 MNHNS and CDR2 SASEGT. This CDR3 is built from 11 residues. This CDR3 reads CASSVGTEAFF. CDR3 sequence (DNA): TGTGCCAGCAGCGTCGGGACAGAAGCTTTCTTT.

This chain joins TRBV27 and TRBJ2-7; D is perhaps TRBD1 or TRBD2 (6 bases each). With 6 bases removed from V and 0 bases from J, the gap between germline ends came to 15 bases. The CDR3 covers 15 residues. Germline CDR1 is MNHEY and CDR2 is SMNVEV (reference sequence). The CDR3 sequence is CASSQLGGSSYEQYF. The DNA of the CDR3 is TGTGCCAGCAGCCAATTAGGGGGGAGCTCCTACGAGCAGTACTTC.

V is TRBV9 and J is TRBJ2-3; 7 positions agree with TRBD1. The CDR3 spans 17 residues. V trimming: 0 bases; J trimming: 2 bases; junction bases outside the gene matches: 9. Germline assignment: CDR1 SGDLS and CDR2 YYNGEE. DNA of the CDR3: TGTGCCAGCAGCGTAGTGCCGACAGGGCCCATCACAGATACGCAGTATTTT. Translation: CASSVVPTGPITDTQYF. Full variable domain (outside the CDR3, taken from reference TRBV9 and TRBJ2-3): DSGVTQTPKHLITATGQRVTLRCSPRSGDLSVYWYQQSLDQGLQFLIQYYNGEERAKGNILERFSAQQFPDLHSELNLSSLELGDSALYFCASSVVPTGPITDTQYFGPGTRLTVL.

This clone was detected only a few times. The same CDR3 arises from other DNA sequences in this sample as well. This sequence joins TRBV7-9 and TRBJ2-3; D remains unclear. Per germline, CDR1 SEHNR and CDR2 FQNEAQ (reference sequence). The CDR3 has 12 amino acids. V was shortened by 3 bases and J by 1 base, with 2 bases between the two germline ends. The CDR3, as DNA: TGTGCCAGCAGCTTGGGCACAGATACGCAGTATTTT. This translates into CASSLGTDTQYF.

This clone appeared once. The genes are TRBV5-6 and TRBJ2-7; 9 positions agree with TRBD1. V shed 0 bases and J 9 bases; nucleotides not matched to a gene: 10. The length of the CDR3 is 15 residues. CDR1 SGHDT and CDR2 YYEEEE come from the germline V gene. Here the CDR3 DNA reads TGTGCCAGCAGCTTGGGCCGGGACAGGGTGGCGGTGCAGTACTTC. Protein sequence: CASSLGRDRVAVQYF.

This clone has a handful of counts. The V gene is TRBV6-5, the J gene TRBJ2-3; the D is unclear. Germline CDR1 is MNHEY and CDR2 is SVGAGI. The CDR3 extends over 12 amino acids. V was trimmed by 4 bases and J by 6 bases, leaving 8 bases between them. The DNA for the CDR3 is TGTGCCAGCAGTTCCACCCTCGATACGCAGTATTTT. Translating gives CASSSTLDTQYF.

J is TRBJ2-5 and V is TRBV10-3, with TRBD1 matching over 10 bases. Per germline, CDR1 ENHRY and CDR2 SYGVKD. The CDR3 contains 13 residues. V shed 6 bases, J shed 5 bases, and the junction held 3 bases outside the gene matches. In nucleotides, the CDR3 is TGTGCCATCAGGGACAGGGGGATCGAGACCCAGTACTTC. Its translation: CAIRDRGIETQYF.

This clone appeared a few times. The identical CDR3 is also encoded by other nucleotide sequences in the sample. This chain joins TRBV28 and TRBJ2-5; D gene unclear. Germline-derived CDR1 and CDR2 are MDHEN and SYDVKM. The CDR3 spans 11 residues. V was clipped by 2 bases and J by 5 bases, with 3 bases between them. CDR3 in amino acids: CASSLGETQYF. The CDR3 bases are TGTGCCAGCAGTTTAGGGGAGACCCAGTACTTC.

CDR3 loop: CSAQEGNQPQHF. The DNA for the CDR3 is TGCAGCGCGCAGGAAGGCAATCAGCCCCAGCATTTT. The V gene is TRBV29-1, the J gene TRBJ1-5; D not resolved. Germline values: CDR1 SQVTM, CDR2 ANQGSEA. The CDR3 is 12 residues long. V was trimmed by 7 bases and J by 2 bases, leaving 9 bases between them.

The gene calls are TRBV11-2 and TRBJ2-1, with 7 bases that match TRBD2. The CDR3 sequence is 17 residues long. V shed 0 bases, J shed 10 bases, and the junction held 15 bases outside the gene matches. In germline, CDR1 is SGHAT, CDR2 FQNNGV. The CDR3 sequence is CASSLDLGLAAGGEQFF. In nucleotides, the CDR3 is TGTGCCAGCAGCTTAGATCTGGGGCTAGCGGCCGGGGGGGAGCAGTTCTTC.

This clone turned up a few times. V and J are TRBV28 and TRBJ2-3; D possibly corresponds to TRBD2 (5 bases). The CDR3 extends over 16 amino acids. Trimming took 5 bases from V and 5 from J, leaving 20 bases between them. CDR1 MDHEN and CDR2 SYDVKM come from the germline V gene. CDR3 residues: CASSMAWTGLGDTQYF. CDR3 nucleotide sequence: TGTGCCAGCAGTATGGCCTGGACGGGATTAGGAGATACGCAGTATTTT.

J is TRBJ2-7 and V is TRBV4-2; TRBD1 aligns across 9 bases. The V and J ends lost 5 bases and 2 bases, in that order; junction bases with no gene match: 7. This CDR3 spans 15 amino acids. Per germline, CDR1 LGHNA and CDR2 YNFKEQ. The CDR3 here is CASSSPWTGAYEQYF. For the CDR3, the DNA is TGTGCCAGCAGCAGTCCGTGGACAGGGGCCTACGAGCAGTACTTC.

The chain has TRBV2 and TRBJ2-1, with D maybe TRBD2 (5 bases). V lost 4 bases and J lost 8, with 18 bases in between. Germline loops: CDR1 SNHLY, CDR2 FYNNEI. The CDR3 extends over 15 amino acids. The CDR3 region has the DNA TGTGCCAGCAGTGCGGACTCCGCGACGATGCATGAGCAGTTCTTC. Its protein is CASSADSATMHEQFF.

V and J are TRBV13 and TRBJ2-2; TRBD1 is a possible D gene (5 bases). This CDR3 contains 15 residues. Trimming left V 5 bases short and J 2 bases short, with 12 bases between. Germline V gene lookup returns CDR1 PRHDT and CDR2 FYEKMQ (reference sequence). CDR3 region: CASSADSRNTGELFF. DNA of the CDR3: TGTGCCAGCAGCGCAGACAGCCGAAACACCGGGGAGCTGTTTTTT.

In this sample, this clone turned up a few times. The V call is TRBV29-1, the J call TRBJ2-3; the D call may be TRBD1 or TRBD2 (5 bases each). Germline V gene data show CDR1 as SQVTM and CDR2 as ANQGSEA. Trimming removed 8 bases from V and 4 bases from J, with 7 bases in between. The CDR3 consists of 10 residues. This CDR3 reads CSWGSDTQYF. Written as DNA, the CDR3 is TGCAGCTGGGGGTCAGATACGCAGTATTTT.